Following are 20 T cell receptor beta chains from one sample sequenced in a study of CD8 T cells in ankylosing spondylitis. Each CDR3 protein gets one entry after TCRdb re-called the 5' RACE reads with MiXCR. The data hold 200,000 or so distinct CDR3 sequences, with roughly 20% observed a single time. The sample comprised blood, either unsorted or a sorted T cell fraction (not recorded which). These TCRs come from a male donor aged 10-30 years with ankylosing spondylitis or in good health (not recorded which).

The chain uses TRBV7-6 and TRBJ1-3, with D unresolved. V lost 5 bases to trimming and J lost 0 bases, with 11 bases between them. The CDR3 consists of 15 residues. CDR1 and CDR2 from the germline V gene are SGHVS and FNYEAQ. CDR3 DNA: TGTGCCAGCAGCACGACGTACGACTCTGGAAACACCATATATTTT. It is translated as CASSTTYDSGNTIYF.

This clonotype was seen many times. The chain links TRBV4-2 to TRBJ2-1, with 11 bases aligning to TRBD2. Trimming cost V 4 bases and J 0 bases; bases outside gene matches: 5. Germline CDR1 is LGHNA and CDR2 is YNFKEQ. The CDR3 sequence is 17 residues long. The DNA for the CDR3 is TGTGCCAGCAGCCTCATAGCGGGGGGGGTCTCCTACAATGAGCAGTTCTTC. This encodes CASSLIAGGVSYNEQFF.

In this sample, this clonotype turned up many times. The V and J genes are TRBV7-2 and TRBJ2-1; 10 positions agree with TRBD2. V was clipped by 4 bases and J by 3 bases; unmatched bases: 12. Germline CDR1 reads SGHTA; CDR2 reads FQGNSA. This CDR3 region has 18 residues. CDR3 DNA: TGTGCCAGCAGCTCCCAAACCGGGACTAGCGTGTTCTACAATGAGCAGTTCTTC. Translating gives CASSSQTGTSVFYNEQFF. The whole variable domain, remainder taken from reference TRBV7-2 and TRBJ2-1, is GAGVSQSPSNKVTEKGKDVELRCDPISGHTALYWYRQSLGQGLEFLIYFQGNSAPDKSGLPSDRFSAERTGGSVSTLTIQRTQQEDSAVYLCASSSQTGTSVFYNEQFFGPGTRLTVL.

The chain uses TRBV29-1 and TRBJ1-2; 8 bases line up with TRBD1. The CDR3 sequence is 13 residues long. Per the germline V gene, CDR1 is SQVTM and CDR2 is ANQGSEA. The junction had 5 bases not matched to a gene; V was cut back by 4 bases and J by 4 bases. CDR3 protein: CSVVSRGLYGYTF. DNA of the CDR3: TGCAGCGTTGTATCCAGGGGGCTCTATGGCTACACCTTC.

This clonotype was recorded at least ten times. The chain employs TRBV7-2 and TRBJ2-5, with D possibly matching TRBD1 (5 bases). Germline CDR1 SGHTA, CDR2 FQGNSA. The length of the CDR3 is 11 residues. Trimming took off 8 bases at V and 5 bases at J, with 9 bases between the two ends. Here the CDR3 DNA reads TGTGCCAGCGGCAGGGTTGAGACCCAGTACTTC. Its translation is CASGRVETQYF. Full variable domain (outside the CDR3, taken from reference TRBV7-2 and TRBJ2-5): GAGVSQSPSNKVTEKGKDVELRCDPISGHTALYWYRQSLGQGLEFLIYFQGNSAPDKSGLPSDRFSAERTGGSVSTLTIQRTQQEDSAVYLCASGRVETQYFGPGTRLLVL.

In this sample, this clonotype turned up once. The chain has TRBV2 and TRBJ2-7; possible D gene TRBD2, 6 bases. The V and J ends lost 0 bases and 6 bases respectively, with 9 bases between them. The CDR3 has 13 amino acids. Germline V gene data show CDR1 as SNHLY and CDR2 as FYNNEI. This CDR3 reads CASSEALGGEQYV. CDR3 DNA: TGTGCCAGCAGTGAAGCGCTGGGGGGCGAGCAGTACGTC.

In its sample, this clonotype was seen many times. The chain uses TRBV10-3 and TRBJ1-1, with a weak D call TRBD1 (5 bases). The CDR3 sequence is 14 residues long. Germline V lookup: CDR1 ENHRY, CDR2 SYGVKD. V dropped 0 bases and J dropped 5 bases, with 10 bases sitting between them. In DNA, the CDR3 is TGTGCCATCAGTGAGTCGGGGGGACGGACTGAAGCTTTCTTT. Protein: CAISESGGRTEAFF.

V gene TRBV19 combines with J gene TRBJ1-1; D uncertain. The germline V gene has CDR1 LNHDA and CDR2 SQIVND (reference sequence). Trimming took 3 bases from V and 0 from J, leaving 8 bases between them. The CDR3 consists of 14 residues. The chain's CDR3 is CASSILQLNTEAFF. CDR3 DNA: TGTGCCAGTAGTATCCTACAGCTGAACACTGAAGCTTTCTTT. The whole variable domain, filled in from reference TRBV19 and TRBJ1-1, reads DGGITQSPKYLFRKEGQNVTLSCEQNLNHDAMYWYRQDPGQGLRLIYYSQIVNDFQKGDIAEGYSVSREKKESFPLTVTSAQKNPTAFYLCASSILQLNTEAFFGQGTRLTVV.

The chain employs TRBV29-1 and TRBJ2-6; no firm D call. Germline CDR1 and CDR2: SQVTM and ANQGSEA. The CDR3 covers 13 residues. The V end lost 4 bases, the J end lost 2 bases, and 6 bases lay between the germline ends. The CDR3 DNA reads TGCAGCGTTGTGAATCCTGGGGCCAACGTCCTGACTTTC. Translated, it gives CSVVNPGANVLTF.

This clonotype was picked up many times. The CDR3 loop is CASSSPGPGRETQYF. The CDR3 DNA is TGTGCCAGCAGTTCCCCGGGACCTGGGAGGGAGACCCAGTACTTC. J is TRBJ2-5 and V is TRBV5-6; D may be TRBD2 (6 bases). Trimming removed 5 bases at V and 5 bases at J, with 19 bases between. The CDR3 runs 15 residues. Per the germline V gene, CDR1 is SGHDT and CDR2 is YYEEEE. The full variable domain, rest sourced from reference TRBV5-6 and TRBJ2-5, is DAGVTQSPTHLIKTRGQQVTLRCSPKSGHDTVSWYQQALGQGPQFIFQYYEEEERQRGNFPDRFSGHQFPNYSSELNVNALLLGDSALYLCASSSPGPGRETQYFGPGTRLLVL.

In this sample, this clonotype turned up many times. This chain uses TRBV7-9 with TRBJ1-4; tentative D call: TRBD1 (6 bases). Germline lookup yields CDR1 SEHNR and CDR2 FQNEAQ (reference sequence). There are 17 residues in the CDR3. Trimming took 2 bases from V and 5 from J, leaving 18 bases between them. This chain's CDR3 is CASSLITWGQLNEKLFF. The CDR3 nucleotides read TGTGCCAGCAGCTTAATTACTTGGGGACAACTCAATGAAAAACTGTTTTTT.

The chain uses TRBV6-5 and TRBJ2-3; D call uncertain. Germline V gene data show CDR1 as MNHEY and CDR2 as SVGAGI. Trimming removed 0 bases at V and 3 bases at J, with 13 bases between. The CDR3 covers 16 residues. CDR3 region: CASSYSGSRLTDTQYF. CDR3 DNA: TGTGCCAGCAGTTACTCCGGCTCCAGGTTAACAGATACGCAGTATTTT.

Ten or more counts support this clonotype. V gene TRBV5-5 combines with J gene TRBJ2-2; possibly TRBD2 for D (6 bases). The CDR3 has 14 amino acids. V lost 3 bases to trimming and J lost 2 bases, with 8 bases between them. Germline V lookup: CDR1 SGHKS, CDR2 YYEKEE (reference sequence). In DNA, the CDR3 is TGTGCCAGCAGCTGGGGGGACAACACCGGGGAGCTGTTTTTT. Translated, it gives CASSWGDNTGELFF.

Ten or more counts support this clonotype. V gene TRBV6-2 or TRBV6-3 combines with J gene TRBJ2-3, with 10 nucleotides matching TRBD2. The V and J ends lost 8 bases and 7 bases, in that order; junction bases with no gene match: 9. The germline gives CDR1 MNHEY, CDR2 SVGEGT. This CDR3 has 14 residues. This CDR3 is CASVRAGGLHTQYF. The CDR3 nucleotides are TGTGCCAGCGTTCGAGCGGGAGGGCTCCATACGCAGTATTTT.

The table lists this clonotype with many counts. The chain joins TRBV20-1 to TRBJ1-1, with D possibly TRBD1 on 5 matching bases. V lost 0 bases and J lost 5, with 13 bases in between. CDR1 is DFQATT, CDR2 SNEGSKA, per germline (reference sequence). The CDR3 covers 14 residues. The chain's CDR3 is CSARDQGVWTEAFF. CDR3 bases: TGCAGTGCTAGAGATCAGGGTGTTTGGACTGAAGCTTTCTTT.

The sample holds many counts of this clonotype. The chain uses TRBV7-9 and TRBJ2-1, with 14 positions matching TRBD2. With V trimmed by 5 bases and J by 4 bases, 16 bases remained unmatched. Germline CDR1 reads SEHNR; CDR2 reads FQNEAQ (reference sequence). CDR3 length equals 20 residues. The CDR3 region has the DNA TGTGCCAGCAGCAATTCACGGGGACTAGCGGGAGACTACTCATACAATGAGCAGTTCTTC. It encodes CASSNSRGLAGDYSYNEQFF.

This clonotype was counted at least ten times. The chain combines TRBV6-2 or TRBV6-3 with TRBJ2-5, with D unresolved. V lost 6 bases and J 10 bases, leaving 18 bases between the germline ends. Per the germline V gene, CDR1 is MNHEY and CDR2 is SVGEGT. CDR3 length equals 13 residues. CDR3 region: CASSPGLGLGQYF. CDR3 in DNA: TGTGCCAGCAGCCCCGGTTTAGGATTGGGCCAGTACTTC.

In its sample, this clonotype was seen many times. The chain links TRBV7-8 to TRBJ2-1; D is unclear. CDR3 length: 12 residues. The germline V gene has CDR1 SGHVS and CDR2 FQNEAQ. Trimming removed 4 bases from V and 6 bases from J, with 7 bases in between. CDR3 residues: CASSSLVNEQFF. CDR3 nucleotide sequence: TGTGCCAGCAGCTCCCTAGTCAATGAGCAGTTCTTC.

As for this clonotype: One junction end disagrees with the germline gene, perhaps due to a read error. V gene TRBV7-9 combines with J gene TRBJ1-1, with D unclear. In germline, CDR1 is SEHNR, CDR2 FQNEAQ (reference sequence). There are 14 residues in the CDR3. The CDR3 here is CASILVTRFTEAFF. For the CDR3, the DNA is TGTGCCAGCATCTTAGTTACGCGATTCACTGAAGCTTTCTTT.

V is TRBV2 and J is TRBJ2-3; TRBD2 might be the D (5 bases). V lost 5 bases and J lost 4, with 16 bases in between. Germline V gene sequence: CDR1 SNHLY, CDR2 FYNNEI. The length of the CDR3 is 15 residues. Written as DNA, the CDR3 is TGTGCCAGCAGTCGTCAGCGGACGGAATCAGATACGCAGTATTTT. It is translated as CASSRQRTESDTQYF.